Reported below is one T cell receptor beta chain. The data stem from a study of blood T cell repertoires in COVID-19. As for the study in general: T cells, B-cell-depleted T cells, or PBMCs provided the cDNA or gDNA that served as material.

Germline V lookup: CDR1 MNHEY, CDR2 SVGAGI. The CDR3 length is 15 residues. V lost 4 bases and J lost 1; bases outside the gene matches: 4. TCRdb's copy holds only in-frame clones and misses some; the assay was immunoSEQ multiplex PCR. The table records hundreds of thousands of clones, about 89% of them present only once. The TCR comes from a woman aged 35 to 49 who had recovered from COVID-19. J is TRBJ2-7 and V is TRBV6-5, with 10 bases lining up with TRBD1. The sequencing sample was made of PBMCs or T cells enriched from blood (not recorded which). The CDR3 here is CASSSRTGGSYEQYF. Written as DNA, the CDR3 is TGTGCCAGCAGTTCCCGGACAGGGGGGTCCTACGAGCAGTACTTC.